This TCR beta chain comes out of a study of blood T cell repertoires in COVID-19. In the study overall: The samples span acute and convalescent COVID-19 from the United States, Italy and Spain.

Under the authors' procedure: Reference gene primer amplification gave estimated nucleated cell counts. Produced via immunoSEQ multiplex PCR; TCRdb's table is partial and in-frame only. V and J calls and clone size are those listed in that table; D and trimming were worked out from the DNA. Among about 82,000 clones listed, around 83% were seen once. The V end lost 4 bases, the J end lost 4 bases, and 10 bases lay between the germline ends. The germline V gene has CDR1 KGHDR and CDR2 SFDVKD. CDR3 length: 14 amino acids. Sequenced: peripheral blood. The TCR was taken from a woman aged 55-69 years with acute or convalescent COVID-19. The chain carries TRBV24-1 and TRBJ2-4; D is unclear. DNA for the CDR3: TGTGCCACCAGTGAGGGCTTTTCAAAAAACATTCAGTACTTC. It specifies CATSEGFSKNIQYF.